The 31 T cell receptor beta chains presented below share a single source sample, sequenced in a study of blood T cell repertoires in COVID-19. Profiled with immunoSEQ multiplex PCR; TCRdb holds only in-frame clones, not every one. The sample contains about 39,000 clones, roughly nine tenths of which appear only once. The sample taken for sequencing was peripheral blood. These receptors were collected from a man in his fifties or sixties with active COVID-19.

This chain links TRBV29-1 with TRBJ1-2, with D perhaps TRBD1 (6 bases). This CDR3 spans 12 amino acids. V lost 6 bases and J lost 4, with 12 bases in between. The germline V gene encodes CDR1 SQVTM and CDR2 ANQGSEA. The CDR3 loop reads CSVRTETYGYTF. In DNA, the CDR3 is TGCAGCGTCCGGACAGAAACCTATGGCTACACCTTC.

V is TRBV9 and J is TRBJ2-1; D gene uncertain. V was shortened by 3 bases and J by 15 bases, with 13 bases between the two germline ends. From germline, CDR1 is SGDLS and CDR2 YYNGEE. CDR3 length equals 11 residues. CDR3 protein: CASSGALVRFF. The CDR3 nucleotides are TGTGCCAGCAGCGGAGCACTCGTAAGGTTCTTC.

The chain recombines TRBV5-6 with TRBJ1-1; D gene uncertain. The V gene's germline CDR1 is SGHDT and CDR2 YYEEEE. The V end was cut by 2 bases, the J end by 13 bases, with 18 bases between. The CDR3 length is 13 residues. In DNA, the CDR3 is TGTGCCAGCAGCTTCCTAGGACTGGAGAATGATTTCTTT. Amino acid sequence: CASSFLGLENDFF.

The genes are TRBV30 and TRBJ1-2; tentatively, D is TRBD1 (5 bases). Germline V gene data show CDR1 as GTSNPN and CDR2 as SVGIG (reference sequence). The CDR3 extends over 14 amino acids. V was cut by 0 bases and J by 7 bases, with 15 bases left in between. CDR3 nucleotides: TGTGCCTGGAGTGTTCGGGGGGTTAAGGGTGGCTACACCTTC. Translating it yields CAWSVRGVKGGYTF.

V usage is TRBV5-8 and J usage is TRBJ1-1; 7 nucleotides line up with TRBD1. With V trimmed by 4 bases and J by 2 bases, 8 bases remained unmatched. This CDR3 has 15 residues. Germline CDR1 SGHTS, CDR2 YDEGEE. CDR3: CASSLKGQLNTEAFF. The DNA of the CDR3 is TGTGCCAGCAGCCTCAAGGGACAGCTAAACACTGAAGCTTTCTTT.

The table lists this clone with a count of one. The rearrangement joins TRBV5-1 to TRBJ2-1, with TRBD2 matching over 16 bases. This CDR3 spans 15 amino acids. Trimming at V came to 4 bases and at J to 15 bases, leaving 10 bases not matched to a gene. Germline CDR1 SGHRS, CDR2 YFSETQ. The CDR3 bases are TGCGCCAGCAGCCCCGGGACTAGCGGGAGGGATTTCCTGTTCTTC. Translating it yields CASSPGTSGRDFLFF.

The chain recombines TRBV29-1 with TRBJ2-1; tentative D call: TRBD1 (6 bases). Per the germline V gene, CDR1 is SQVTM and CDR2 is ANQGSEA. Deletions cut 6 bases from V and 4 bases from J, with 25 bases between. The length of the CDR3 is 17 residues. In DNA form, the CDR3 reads TGCAGCGTCCCTGACTTATTACTACAGGGCTATTACAATGAGCAGTTCTTC. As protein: CSVPDLLLQGYYNEQFF.

CDR3 sequence: CASSLLYGTEAFF. The CDR3 coding sequence is TGTGCCAGCAGTCTCCTCTATGGCACTGAAGCTTTCTTT. The chain couples TRBV2 to TRBJ1-1, with D unclear. Germline V gives CDR1 SNHLY, CDR2 FYNNEI. The germline V and J ends were trimmed by 5 bases and 4 bases, with 11 bases remaining between them. The CDR3 runs to 13 residues.

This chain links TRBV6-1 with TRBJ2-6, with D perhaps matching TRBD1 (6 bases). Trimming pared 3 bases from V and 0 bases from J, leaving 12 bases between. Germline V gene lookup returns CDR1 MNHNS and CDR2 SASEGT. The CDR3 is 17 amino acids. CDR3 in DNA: TGTGCCAGCAGTGATAATGACAGGACCTCTGGGGCCAACGTCCTGACTTTC. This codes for CASSDNDRTSGANVLTF.

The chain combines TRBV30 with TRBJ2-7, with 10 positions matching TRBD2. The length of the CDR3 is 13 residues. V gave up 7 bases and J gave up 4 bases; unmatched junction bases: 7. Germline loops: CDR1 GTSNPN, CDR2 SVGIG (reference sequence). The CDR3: CALGTSGIYEQYF. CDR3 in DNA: TGTGCCTTGGGCACTAGCGGGATTTACGAGCAGTACTTC. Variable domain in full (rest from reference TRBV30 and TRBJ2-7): SQTIHQWPATLVQPVGSPLSLECTVEGTSNPNLYWYRQAAGRGLQLLFYSVGIGQISSEVPQNLSASRPQDRQFILSSKKLLLSDSGFYLCALGTSGIYEQYFGPGTRLTVT.

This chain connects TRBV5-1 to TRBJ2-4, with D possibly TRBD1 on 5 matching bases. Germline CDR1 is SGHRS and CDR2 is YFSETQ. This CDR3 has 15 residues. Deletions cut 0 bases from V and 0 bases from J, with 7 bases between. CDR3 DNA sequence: TGCGCCAGCAGCTTGGAGGACATAGCCAAAAACATTCAGTACTTC. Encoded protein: CASSLEDIAKNIQYF.

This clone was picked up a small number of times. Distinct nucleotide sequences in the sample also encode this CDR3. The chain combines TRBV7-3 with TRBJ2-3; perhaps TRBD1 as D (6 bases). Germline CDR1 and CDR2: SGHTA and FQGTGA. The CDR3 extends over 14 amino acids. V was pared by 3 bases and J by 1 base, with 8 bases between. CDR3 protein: CASSFTGRTDTQYF. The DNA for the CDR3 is TGTGCCAGCAGCTTCACAGGGCGCACAGATACGCAGTATTTT.

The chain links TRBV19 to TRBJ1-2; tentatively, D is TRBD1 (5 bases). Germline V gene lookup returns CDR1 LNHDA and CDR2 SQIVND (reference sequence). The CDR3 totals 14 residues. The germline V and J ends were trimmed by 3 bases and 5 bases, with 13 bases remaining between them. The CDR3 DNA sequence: TGTGCCAGTAGTATCGAGGGAGGGGAGTATGGCTACACCTTC. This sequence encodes CASSIEGGEYGYTF. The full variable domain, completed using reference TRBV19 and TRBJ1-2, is DGGITQSPKYLFRKEGQNVTLSCEQNLNHDAMYWYRQDPGQGLRLIYYSQIVNDFQKGDIAEGYSVSREKKESFPLTVTSAQKNPTAFYLCASSIEGGEYGYTFGSGTRLTVV.

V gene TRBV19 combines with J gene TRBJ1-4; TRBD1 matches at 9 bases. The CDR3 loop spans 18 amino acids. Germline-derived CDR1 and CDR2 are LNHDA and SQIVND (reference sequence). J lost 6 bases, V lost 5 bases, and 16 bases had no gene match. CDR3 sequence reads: CASSPPEWDRASYEKLFF. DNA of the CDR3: TGTGCCAGTAGTCCTCCGGAATGGGACAGGGCGTCATATGAAAAACTGTTTTTT.

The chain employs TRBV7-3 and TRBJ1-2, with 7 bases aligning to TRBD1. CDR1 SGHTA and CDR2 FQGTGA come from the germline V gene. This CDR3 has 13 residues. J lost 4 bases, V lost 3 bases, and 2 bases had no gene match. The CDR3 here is CASSFPGGYGYTF. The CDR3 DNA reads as TGTGCCAGCAGCTTTCCAGGGGGCTATGGCTACACCTTC. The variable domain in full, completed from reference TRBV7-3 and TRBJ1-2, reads GAGVSQTPSNKVTEKGKYVELRCDPISGHTALYWYRQSLGQGPEFLIYFQGTGAADDSGLPNDRFFAVRPEGSVSTLKIQRTERGDSAVYLCASSFPGGYGYTFGSGTRLTVV.

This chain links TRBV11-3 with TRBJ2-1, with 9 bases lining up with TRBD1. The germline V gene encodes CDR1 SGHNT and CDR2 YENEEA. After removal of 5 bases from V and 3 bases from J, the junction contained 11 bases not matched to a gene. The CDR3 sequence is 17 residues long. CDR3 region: CASSRSFGQGIYNEQFF. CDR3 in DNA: TGTGCCAGCAGCCGTAGTTTTGGACAGGGGATCTACAATGAGCAGTTCTTC. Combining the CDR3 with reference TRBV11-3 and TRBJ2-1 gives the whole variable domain EAGVVQSPRYKIIEKKQPVAFWCNPISGHNTLYWYLQNLGQGPELLIRYENEEAVDDSQLPKDRFSAERLKGVDSTLKIQPAELGDSAVYLCASSRSFGQGIYNEQFFGPGTRLTVL.

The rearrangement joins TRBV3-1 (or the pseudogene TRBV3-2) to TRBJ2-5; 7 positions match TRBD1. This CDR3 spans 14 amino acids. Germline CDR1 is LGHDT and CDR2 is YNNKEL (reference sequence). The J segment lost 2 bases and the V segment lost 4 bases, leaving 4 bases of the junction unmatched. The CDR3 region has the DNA TGTGCCAGCAGCCGAAGGGGGCAGCAAGAGACCCAGTACTTC. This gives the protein CASSRRGQQETQYF.

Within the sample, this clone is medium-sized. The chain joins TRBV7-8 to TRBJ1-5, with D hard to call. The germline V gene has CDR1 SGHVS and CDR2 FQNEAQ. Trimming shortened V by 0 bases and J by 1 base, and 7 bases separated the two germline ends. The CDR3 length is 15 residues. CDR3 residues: CASSLAGGSNQPQHF. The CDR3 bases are TGTGCCAGCAGCTTAGCGGGCGGGAGCAATCAGCCCCAGCATTTT.

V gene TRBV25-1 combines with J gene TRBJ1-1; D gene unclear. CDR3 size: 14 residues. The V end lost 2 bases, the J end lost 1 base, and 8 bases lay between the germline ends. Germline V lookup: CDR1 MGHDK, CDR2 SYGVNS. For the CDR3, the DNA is TGTGCCAGCAGTGAAATTGACTGGAACACTGAAGCTTTCTTT. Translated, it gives CASSEIDWNTEAFF.

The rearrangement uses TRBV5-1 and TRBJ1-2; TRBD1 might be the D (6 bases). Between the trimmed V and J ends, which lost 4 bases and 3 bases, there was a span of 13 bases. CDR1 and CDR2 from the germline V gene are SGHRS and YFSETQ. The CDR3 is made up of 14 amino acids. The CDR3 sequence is CASSPLYRDYGYTF. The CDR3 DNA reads TGCGCCAGCAGCCCACTTTACAGGGACTATGGCTACACCTTC.

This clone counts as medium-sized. CDR3 protein: CASSGADTQYF. The DNA of the CDR3 is TGTGCCAGCTCGGGGGCAGATACGCAGTATTTT. The V gene is TRBV7-9, the J gene TRBJ2-3; tentative D call: TRBD2 (6 bases). The CDR3 is made up of 11 amino acids. V lost 8 bases and J 4 bases, leaving 7 bases between the germline ends. Germline CDR1 is SEHNR and CDR2 is FQNEAQ (reference sequence).

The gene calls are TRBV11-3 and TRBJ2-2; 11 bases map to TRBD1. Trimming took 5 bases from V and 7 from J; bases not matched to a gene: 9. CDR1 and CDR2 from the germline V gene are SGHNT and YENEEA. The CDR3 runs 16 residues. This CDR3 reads CASSPPGTGGGGELFF. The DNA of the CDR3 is TGTGCCAGCAGCCCTCCCGGGACAGGGGGAGGCGGGGAGCTGTTTTTT.

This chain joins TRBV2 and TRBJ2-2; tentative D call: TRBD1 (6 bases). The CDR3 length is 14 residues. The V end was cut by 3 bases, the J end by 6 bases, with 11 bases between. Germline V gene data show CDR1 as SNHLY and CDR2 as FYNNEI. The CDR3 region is CASSDLRTAGELFF. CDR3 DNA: TGTGCCAGCAGTGACCTTAGGACAGCCGGGGAGCTGTTTTTT.

The CDR3: CASSHLRAGEAYNEQFF. The CDR3 nucleotides are TGCGCCAGCAGCCACTTAAGAGCGGGAGAGGCCTACAATGAGCAGTTCTTC. This chain connects TRBV5-1 to TRBJ2-1; 8 bases line up with TRBD2. This CDR3 spans 17 amino acids. V lost 4 bases, J lost 2 bases, and 11 bases stayed unmatched. Germline V CDR1 and CDR2: SGHRS, YFSETQ.

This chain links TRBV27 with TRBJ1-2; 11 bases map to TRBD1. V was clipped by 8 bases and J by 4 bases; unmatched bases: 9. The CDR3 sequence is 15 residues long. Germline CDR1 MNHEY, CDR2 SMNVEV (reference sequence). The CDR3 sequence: CASRRGQGESYGYTF. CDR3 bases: TGTGCCAGCCGGCGGGGACAGGGGGAATCCTATGGCTACACCTTC.

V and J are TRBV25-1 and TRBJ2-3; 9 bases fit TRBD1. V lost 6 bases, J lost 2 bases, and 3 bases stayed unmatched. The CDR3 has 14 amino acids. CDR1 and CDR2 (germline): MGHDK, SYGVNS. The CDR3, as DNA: TGTGCCAGCAGGAGGACAGGGGACACAGATACGCAGTATTTT. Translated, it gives CASRRTGDTDTQYF.

In DNA, the CDR3 is TGCGCCAGCAGCCAGAGTGGAGGGTGGGTCTCTGGAAACACCATATATTTT. As protein: CASSQSGGWVSGNTIYF. The genes are TRBV4-1 and TRBJ1-3, with D uncertain. The CDR3 is made up of 17 amino acids. The germline V gene has CDR1 MGHRA and CDR2 YSYEKL. Trimming took off 3 bases at V and 0 bases at J, with 15 bases between the two ends.

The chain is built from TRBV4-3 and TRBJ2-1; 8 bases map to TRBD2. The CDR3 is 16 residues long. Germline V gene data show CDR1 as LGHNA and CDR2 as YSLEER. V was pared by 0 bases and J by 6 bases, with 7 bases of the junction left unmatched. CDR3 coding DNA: TGCGCCAGCAGCCAAGACTGGACTAGCTCTCTCAATGAGCAGTTCTTC. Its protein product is CASSQDWTSSLNEQFF.

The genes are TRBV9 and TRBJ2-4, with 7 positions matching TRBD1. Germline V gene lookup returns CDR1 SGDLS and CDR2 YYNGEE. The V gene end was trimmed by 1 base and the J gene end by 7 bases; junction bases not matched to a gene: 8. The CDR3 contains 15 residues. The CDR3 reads CASSVSAGGVNIQYF. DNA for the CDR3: TGTGCCAGCAGCGTATCGGCAGGGGGAGTGAACATTCAGTACTTC.

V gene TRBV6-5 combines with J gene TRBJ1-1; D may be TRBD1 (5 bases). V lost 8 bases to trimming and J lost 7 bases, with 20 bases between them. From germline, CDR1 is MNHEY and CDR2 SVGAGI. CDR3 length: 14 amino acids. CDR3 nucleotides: TGTGCCAGCGTGAATATGGCCGGGGGGGTTGAAGCTTTCTTT. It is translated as CASVNMAGGVEAFF.

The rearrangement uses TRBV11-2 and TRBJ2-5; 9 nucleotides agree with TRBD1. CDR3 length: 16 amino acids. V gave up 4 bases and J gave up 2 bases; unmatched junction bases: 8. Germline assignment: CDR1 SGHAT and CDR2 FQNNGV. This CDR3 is CASSSRTGTGQETQYF. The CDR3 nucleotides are TGTGCCAGCAGCTCCCGAACCGGGACAGGGCAAGAGACCCAGTACTTC.